These 5 T cell receptor beta chains originate from one sample sequenced in a study of blood T cell repertoires in COVID-19. TCRdb's table, derived via immunoSEQ multiplex PCR, lists solely in-frame clones and lacks some. Of 150,000 to 200,000 clones in the sample, approximately 78% were seen once. The material sequenced was peripheral blood. The source of these receptors is a human donor in a cohort sampled during active COVID-19.

The chain's CDR3 is CATSDLRRVNTGELFF. The CDR3 coding sequence is TGTGCCACCAGTGATTTGAGGCGGGTAAACACCGGGGAGCTGTTTTTT. The chain joins TRBV24-1 to TRBJ2-2, with D maybe TRBD2 (5 bases). The length of the CDR3 is 16 residues. With 0 bases removed from V and 2 bases from J, the gap between germline ends came to 9 bases. Germline CDR1 reads KGHDR; CDR2 reads SFDVKD.

V is TRBV5-4 and J is TRBJ1-2; 10 bases are shared with TRBD1. CDR3 size: 14 residues. Germline lookup yields CDR1 SGHNT and CDR2 YYREEE (reference sequence). The J segment lost 7 bases and the V segment lost 2 bases, leaving 5 bases of the junction unmatched. The CDR3 is CASSLGRDRGGYTF. CDR3 nucleotide sequence: TGTGCCAGCAGCTTAGGCCGGGACAGGGGTGGCTACACCTTC.

Only a few counts were recorded for this clone. The rearrangement uses TRBV14 and TRBJ1-5, with a weak D call TRBD1 (6 bases). Germline-derived CDR1 and CDR2 are SGHDN and FVKESK. V was clipped by 1 base and J by 7 bases, with 11 bases between them. The CDR3 consists of 14 residues. CDR3 region: CASSQAGAGQPQHF. CDR3 sequence (DNA): TGTGCCAGCAGCCAAGCAGGGGCCGGGCAGCCCCAGCATTTT.

CDR3: CASSPEHRGGSPLHF. DNA of the CDR3: TGTGCCAGCAGCCCGGAACACAGGGGAGGATCACCCCTCCACTTT. The V and J genes are TRBV5-4 and TRBJ1-6, with 7 bases lining up with TRBD1. This CDR3 contains 15 residues. Trimming removed 4 bases from V and 10 bases from J; junction bases left unmatched: 11. CDR1 and CDR2 (germline): SGHNT, YYREEE (reference sequence).

The chain links TRBV4-3 to TRBJ2-1, with TRBD2 identical over 10 bases. Germline values: CDR1 LGHNA, CDR2 YSLEER. Unmatched junction bases numbered 4, after V lost 2 bases and J lost 0 bases. The CDR3 sequence is 17 residues long. In nucleotides, the CDR3 is TGCGCCAGCAGCCAACTTGGACTAGCGGACTCCTACAATGAGCAGTTCTTC. Translated: CASSQLGLADSYNEQFF.